This paragraph reports one T cell receptor (beta chain). Per germline, CDR1 SGHAT and CDR2 FQNNGV. J gave up 5 bases and V 5 bases, and 3 bases lay outside the gene matches. The CDR3 has 13 amino acids. Data came from immunoSEQ multiplex PCR; TCRdb stores just in-frame clones and leaves some out. The sample shows 200,000 to 300,000 clones, 80% to 90% of them seen only once. The sample comes from a study of blood T cell repertoires in COVID-19. Overall study context: From T cells, B-cell-depleted T cells, or PBMCs came the material, which was cDNA or gDNA.

The source is a woman between 65 and 79 years old with acute or convalescent COVID-19. The chain recombines TRBV11-2 with TRBJ1-1; TRBD1 aligns across 9 bases. Sequencing was performed on peripheral blood. CDR3 bases: TGTGCCAGCAGCCTCGGGACAGGGACTGAAGCTTTCTTT. Translation gives CASSLGTGTEAFF.